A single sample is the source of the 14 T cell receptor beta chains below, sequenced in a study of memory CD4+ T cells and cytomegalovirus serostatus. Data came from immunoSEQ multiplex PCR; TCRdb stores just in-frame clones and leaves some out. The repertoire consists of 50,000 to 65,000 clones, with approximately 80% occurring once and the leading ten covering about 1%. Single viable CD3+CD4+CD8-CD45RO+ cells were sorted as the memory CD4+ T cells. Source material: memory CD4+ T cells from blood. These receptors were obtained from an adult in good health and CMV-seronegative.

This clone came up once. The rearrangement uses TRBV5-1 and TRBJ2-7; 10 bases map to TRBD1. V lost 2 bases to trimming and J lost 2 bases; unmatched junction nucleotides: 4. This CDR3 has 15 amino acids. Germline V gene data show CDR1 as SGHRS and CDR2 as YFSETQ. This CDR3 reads CASSFLTGGTYEQYF. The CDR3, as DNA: TGCGCCAGCAGCTTCCTGACAGGGGGCACCTACGAGCAGTACTTC.

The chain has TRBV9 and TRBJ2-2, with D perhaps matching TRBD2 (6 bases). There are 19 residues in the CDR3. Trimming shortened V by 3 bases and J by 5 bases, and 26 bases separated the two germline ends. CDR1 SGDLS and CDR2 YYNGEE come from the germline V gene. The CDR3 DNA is TGTGCCAGCAGCGGGGGGGTCGCCCTAGGTGGGACTTTAACCGGGGAGCTGTTTTTT. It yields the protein CASSGGVALGGTLTGELFF.

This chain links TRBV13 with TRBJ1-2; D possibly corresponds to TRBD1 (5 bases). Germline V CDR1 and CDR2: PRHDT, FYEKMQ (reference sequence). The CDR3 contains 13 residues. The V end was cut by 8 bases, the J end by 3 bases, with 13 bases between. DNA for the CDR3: TGTGCCAGCGGGTCAGGGTATGACTATGGCTACACCTTC. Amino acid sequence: CASGSGYDYGYTF.

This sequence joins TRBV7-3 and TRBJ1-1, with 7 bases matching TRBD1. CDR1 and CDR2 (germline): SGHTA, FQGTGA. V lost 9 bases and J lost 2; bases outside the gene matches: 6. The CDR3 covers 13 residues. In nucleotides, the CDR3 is TGTGCCAGTAAGGGACAGCCAAACACTGAAGCTTTCTTT. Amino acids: CASKGQPNTEAFF.

The CDR3 nucleotides are TGCGCCAGCAGCTTGGCCGCAGGGGTCAATGAAAAACTGTTTTTT. This sequence encodes CASSLAAGVNEKLFF. The chain combines TRBV5-1 with TRBJ1-4; maybe TRBD1 (6 bases). CDR1 and CDR2 from the germline V gene are SGHRS and YFSETQ. This CDR3 contains 15 residues. V was cut by 0 bases and J by 5 bases, with 11 bases left in between.

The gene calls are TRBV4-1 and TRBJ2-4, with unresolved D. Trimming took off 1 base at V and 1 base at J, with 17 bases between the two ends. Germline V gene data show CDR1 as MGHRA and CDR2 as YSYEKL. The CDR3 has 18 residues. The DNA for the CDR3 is TGCGCCAGCAGCCAAGGCCCCGCGCACGATCCGGCCAAAAACATTCAGTACTTC. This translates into CASSQGPAHDPAKNIQYF.

The CDR3 protein is CASSQGQGGGYTF. DNA for the CDR3: TGTGCCAGCAGCCAGGGACAGGGTGGCGGCTACACCTTC. This sequence joins TRBV7-2 and TRBJ1-2; TRBD1 agrees at 9 bases. CDR3 size: 13 residues. The germline V gene has CDR1 SGHTA and CDR2 FQGNSA. V dropped 5 bases and J dropped 8; count of bases not matched to a gene: 6.

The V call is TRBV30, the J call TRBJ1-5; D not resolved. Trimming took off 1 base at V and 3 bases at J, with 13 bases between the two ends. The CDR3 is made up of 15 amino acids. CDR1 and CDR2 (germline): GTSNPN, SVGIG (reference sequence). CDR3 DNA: TGTGCCTGGAGTGGGAGCCGGCGGAACAATCAGCCCCAGCATTTT. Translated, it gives CAWSGSRRNNQPQHF.

The CDR3 region is CASSLRSGQGNTEAFF. CDR3 sequence (DNA): TGTGCCAGCTCCCTTCGGTCGGGACAGGGGAACACTGAAGCTTTCTTT. The V gene is TRBV18, the J gene TRBJ1-1, with 9 nucleotides matching TRBD1. V gave up 6 bases and J gave up 1 base; unmatched junction bases: 9. The V gene's germline CDR1 is KGHSH and CDR2 LQKENI. CDR3 length: 16 amino acids.

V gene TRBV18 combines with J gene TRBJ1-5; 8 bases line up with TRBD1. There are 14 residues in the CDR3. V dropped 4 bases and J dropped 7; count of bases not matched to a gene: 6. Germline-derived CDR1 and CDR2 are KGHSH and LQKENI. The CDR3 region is CASSLGQGLQPQHF. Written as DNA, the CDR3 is TGTGCCAGCTCACTAGGACAGGGTTTACAGCCCCAGCATTTT.

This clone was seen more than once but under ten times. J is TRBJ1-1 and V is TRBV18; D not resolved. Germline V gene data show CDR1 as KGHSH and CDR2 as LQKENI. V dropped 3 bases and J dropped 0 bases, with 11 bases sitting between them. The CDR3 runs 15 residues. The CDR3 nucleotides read TGTGCCAGCTCACCGTACGGTAAAGTGAACACTGAAGCTTTCTTT. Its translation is CASSPYGKVNTEAFF.

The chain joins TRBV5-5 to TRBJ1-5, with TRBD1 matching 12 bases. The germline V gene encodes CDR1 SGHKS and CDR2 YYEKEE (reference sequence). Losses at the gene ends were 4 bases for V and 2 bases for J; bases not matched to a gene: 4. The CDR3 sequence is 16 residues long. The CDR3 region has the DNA TGTGCCAGCAGCGGCGGGACAGGGGGCGGCAATCAGCCCCAGCATTTT. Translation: CASSGGTGGGNQPQHF.

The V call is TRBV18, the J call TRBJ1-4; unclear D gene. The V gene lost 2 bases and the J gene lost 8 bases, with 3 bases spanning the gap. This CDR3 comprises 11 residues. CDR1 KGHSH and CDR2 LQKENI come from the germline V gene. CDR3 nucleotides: TGTGCCAGCTCACCAGGGGAAAAACTGTTTTTT. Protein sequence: CASSPGEKLFF. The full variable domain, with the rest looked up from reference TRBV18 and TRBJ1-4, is NAGVMQNPRHLVRRRGQEARLRCSPMKGHSHVYWYRQLPEEGLKFMVYLQKENIIDESGMPKERFSAEFPKEGPSILRIQQVVRGDSAAYFCASSPGEKLFFGSGTQLSVL.

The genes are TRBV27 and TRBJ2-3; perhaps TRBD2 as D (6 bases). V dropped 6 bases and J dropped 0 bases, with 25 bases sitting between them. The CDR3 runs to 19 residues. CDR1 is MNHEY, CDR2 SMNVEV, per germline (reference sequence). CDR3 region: CASRSMFGGVGTSTDTQYF. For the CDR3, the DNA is TGTGCCAGCAGAAGTATGTTCGGGGGAGTAGGTACTAGCACAGATACGCAGTATTTT.